The present entry profiles one T cell receptor beta chain with its context. The target antigen is unknown. This specimen belongs to a study of graft-versus-host responses after intestinal transplantation. The wider study: Transplants were multivisceral, liver-intestinal, or isolated intestinal. Anti-thymocyte globulin served as induction for all recipients, who then took tacrolimus and steroids for three to four years. Findings and limits, study-wide: The study associated peak circulating GvH clone levels with early post-transplant HvG declines. GvH clones were identified in recipient marrow, with some first appearing in ileum or blood.

This table comes from immunoSEQ multiplex PCR, and its TCRdb copy is limited to in-frame clones, with some not included. The repertoire holds 25,000 to 30,000 clones, with 82% as singletons. The CDR3 loop spans 15 amino acids. The germline V and J ends were trimmed by 3 bases and 1 base, with 13 bases remaining between them. Germline lookup yields CDR1 SGHRS and CDR2 YFSETQ. The chain uses TRBV5-1 and TRBJ2-5; D uncertain. The starting material was unstimulated CD4+ T cells sorted from spleen or lymph node cells, obtained before intestinal transplant. This receptor was taken from a human donor who received an intestinal transplant. CDR3 amino acids: CASSSPAGAQETQYF. The DNA for the CDR3 is TGCGCCAGCAGCTCACCCGCAGGAGCCCAAGAGACCCAGTACTTC.